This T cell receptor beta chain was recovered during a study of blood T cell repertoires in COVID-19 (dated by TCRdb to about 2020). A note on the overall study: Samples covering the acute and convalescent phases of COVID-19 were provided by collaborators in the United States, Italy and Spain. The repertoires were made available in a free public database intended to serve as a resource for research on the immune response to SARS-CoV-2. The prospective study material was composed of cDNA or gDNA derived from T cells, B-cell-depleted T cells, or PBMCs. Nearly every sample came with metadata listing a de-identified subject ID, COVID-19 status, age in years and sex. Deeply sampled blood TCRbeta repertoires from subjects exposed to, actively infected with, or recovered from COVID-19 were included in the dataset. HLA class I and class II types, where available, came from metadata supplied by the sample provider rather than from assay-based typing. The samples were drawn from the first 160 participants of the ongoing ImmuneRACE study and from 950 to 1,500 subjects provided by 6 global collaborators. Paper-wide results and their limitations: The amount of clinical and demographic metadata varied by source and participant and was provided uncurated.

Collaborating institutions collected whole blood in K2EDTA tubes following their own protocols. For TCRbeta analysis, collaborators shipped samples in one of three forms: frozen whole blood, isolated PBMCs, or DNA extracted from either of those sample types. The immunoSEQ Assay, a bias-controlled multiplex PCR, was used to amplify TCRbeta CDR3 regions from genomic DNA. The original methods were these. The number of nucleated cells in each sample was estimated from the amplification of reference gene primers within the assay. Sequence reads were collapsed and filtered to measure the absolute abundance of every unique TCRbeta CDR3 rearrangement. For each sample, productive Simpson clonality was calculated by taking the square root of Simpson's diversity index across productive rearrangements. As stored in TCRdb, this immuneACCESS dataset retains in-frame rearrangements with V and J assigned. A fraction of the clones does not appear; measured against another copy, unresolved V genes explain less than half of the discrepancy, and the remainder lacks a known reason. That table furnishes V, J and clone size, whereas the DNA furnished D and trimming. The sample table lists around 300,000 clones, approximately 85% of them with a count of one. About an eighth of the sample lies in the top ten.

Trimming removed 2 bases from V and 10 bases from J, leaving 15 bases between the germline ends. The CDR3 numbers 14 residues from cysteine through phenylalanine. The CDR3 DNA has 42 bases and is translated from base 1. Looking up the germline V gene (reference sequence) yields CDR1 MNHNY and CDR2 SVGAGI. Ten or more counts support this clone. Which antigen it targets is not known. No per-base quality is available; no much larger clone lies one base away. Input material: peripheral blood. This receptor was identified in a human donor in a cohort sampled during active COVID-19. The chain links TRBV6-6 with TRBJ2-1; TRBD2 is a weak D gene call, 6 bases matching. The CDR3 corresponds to CASSYGGIVWEQFF. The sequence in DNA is TGTGCCAGCAGTTACGGCGGGATAGTTTGGGAGCAGTTCTTC.